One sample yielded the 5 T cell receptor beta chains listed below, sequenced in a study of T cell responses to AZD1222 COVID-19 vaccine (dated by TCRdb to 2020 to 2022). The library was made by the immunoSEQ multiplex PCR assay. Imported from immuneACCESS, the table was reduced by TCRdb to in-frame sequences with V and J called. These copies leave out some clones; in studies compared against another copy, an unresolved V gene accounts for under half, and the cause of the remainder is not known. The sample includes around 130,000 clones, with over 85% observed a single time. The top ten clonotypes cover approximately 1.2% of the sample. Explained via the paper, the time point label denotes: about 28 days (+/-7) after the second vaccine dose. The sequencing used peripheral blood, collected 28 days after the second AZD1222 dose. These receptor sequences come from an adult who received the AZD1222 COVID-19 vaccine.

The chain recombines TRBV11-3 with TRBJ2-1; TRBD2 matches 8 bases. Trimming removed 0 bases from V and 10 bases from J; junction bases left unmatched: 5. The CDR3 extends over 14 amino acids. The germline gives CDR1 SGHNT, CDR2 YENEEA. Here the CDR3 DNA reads TGTGCCAGCAGCTTAGACCCGACTAGCGCCGAGCAGTTCTTC. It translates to CASSLDPTSAEQFF.

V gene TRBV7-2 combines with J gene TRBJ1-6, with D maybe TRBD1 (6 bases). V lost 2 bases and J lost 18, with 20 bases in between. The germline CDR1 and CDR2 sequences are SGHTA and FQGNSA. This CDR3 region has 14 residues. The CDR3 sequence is CASSLLVPTGLPHF. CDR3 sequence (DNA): TGTGCCAGCAGCTTACTTGTCCCGACAGGTTTGCCCCACTTT.

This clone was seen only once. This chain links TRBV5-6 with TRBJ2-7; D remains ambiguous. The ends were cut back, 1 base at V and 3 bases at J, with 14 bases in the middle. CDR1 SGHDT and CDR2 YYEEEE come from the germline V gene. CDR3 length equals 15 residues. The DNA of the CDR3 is TGTGCCAGCAGCTTGACTAAGTCCGTCCACTACGAGCAGTACTTC. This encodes CASSLTKSVHYEQYF.

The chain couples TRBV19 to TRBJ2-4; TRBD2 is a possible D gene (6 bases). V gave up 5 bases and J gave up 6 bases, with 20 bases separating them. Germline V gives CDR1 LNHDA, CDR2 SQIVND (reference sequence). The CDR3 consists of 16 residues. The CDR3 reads CASSPRRGAGRNIQYF. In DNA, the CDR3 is TGTGCCAGTAGTCCCCGGAGGGGCGCGGGCCGAAACATTCAGTACTTC.

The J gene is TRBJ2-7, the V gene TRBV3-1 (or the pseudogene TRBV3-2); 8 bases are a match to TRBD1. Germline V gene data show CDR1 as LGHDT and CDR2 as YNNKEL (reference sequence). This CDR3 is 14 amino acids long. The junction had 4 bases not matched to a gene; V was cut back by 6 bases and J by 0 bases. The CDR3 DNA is TGTGCCAGCAGTCGACAGGGGAGCTCCTACGAGCAGTACTTC. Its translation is CASSRQGSSYEQYF.